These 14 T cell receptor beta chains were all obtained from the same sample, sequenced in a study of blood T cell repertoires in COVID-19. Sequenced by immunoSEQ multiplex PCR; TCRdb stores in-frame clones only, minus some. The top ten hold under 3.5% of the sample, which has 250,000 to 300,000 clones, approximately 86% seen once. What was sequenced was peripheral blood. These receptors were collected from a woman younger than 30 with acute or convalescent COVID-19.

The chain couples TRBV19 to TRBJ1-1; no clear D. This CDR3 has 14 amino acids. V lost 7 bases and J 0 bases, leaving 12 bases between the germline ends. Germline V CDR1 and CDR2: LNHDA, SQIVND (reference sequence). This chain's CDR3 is CASKIGYMNTEAFF. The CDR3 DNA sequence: TGTGCCAGTAAAATCGGGTACATGAACACTGAAGCTTTCTTT.

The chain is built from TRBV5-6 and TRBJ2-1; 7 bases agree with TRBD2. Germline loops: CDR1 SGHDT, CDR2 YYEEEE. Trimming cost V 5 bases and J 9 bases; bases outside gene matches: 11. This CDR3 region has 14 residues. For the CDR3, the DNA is TGTGCCAGCAGTATGGTGGGAGGGCTCGGTGAGCAGTTCTTC. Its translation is CASSMVGGLGEQFF.

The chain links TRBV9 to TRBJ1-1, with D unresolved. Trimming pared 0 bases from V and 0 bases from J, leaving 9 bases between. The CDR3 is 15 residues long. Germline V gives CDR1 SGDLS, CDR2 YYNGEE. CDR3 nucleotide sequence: TGTGCCAGCAGCGTAGGTCACTACATGAACACTGAAGCTTTCTTT. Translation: CASSVGHYMNTEAFF.

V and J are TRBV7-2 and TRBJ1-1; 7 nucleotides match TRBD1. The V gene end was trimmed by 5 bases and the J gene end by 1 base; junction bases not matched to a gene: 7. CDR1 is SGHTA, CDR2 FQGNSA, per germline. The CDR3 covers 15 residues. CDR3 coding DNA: TGTGCCAGCAGCCAGACCAGGGGGGCGAACACTGAAGCTTTCTTT. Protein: CASSQTRGANTEAFF.

This chain's CDR3 is CASSLDAASGIYEQYF. The CDR3 DNA follows: TGTGCCAGCAGCTTAGACGCAGCTAGCGGTATCTACGAGCAGTACTTC. This chain joins TRBV11-2 and TRBJ2-7; TRBD2 matches 7 bases. The CDR3 extends over 16 amino acids. Germline values: CDR1 SGHAT, CDR2 FQNNGV. Germline trimming cut 0 bases from V and 3 bases from J; bases unmatched to any gene: 8. Variable domain in full (rest from reference TRBV11-2 and TRBJ2-7): EAGVAQSPRYKIIEKRQSVAFWCNPISGHATLYWYQQILGQGPKLLIQFQNNGVVDDSQLPKDRFSAERLKGVDSTLKIQPAKLEDSAVYLCASSLDAASGIYEQYFGPGTRLTVT.

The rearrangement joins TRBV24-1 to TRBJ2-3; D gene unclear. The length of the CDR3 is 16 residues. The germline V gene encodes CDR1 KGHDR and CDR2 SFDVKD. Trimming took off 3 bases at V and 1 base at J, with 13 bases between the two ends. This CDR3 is CATSDPSVKGTDTQYF. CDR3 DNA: TGTGCCACCAGTGATCCCAGCGTGAAAGGCACAGATACGCAGTATTTT.

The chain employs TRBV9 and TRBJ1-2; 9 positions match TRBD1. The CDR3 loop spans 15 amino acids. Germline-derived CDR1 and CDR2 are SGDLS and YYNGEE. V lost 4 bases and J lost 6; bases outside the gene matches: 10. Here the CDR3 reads CASSFTTGTGNGYTF. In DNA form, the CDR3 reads TGTGCCAGCAGCTTTACAACCGGGACAGGGAATGGCTACACCTTC.

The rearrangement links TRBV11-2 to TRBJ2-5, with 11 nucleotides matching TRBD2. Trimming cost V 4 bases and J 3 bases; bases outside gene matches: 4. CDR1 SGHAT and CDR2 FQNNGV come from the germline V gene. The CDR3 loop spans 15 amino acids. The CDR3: CASSSGTSGKETQYF. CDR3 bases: TGTGCCAGCAGCTCAGGGACTAGCGGAAAAGAGACCCAGTACTTC.

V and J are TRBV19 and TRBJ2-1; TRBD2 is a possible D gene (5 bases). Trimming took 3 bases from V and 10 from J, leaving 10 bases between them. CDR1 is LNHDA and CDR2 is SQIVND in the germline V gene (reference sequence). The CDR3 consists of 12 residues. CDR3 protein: CASSMASNEQFF. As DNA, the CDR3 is TGTGCCAGTAGTATGGCTAGCAACGAGCAGTTCTTC.

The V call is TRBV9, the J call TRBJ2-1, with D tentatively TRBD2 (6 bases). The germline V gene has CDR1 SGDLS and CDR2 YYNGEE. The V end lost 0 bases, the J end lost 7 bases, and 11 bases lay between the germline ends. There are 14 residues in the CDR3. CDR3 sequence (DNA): TGTGCCAGCAGCGTAGTATTGGGGGGAAATGAGCAGTTCTTC. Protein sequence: CASSVVLGGNEQFF.

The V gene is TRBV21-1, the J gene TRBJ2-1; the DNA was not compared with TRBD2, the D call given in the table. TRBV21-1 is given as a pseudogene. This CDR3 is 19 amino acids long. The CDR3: CASSSIPLTSGRSRYEQFF. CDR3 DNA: TGTGCCAGCAGTAGTATACCCCTCACTAGCGGGAGATCTAGGTATGAGCAGTTCTTC.

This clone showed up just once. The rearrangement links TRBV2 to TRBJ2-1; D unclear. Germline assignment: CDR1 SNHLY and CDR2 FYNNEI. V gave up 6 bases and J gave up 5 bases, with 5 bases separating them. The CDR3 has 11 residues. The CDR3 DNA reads TGTGCCAGCAGCTTCCACAATGAGCAGTTCTTC. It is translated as CASSFHNEQFF.

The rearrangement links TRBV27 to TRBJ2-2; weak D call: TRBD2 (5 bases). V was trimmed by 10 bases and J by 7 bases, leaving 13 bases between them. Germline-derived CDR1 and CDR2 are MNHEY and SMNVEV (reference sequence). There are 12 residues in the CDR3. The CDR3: CATEALNGELFF. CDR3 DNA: TGTGCCACGGAGGCATTGAACGGGGAGCTGTTTTTT.

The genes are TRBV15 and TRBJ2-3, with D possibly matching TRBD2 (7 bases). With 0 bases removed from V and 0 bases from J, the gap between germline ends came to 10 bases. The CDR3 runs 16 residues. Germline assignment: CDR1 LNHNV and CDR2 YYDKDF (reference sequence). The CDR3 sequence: CATSRDRGASTDTQYF. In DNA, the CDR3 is TGTGCCACCAGCAGAGATCGGGGGGCCAGCACAGATACGCAGTATTTT.